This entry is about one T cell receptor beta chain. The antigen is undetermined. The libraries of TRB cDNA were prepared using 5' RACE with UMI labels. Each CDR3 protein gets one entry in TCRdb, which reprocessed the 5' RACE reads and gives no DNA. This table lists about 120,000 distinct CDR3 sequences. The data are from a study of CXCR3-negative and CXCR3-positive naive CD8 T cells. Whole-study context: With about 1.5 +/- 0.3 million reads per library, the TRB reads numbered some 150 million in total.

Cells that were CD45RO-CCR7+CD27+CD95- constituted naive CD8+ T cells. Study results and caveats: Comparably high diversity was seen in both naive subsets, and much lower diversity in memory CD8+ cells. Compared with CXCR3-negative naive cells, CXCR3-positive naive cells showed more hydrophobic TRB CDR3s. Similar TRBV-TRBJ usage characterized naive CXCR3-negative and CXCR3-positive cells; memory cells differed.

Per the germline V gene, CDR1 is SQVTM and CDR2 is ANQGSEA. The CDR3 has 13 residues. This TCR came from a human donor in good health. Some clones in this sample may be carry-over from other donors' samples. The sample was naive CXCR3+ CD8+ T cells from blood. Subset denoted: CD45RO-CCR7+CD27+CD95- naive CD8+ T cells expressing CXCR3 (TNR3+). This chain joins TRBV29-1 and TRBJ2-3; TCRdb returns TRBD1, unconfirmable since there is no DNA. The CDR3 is CSVVCRDTDTQYF.